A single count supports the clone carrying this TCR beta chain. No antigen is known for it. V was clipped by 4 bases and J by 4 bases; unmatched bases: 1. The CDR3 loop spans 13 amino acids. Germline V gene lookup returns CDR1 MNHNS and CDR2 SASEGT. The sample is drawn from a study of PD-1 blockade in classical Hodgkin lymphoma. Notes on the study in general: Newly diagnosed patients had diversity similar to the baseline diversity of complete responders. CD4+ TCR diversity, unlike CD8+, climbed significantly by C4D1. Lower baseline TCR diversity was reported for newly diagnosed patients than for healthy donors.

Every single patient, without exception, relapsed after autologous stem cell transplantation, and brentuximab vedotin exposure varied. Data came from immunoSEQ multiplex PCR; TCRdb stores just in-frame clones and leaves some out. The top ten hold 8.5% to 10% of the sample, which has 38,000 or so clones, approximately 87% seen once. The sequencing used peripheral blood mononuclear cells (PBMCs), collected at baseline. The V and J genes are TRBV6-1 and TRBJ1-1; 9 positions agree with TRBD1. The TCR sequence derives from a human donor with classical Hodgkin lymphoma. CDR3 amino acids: CASSVDRGTEAFF. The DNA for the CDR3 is TGTGCCAGCAGTGTGGACAGGGGCACTGAAGCTTTCTTT.